Reported below is one T cell receptor beta chain. The method was immunoSEQ multiplex PCR; TCRdb's version includes in-frame clones alone and lacks a portion of them. The sample carries roughly 53,000 clones, 85% to 95% recorded once. These data come from a study of T cell changes during pregnancy in multiple sclerosis. V was trimmed by 6 bases and J by 2 bases, leaving 23 bases between them. This CDR3 is 17 amino acids long. Germline CDR1 MNHEY, CDR2 SMNVEV (reference sequence). The sequences come from CD4+ T cells from peripheral blood mononuclear cells, collected in the third trimester of pregnancy. This chain joins TRBV27 and TRBJ2-7, with a tentative D call TRBD1 (6 bases). The sequence was obtained from a female donor with multiple sclerosis, enrolled in a pregnancy study. CDR3 sequence reads: CASSSSPGQPNPYEQYF. Here the CDR3 DNA reads TGTGCCAGCAGCTCGTCGCCGGGACAACCAAACCCCTACGAGCAGTACTTC.